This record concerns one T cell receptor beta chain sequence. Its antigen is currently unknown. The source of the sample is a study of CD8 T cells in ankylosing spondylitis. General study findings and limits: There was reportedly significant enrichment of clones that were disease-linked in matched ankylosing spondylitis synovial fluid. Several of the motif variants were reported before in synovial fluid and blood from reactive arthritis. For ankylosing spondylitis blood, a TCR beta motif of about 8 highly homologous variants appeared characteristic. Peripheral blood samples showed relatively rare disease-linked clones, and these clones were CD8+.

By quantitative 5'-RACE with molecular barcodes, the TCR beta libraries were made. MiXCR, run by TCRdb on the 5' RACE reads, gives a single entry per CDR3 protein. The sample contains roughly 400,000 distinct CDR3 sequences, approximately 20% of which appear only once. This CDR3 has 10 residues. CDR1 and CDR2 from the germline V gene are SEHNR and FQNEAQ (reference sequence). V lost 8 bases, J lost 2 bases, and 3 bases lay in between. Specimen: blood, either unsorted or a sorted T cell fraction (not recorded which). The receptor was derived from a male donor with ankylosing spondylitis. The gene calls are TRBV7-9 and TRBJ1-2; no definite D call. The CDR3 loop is CASRNYGYTF. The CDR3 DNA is TGTGCCAGCCGGAACTATGGCTACACCTTC.